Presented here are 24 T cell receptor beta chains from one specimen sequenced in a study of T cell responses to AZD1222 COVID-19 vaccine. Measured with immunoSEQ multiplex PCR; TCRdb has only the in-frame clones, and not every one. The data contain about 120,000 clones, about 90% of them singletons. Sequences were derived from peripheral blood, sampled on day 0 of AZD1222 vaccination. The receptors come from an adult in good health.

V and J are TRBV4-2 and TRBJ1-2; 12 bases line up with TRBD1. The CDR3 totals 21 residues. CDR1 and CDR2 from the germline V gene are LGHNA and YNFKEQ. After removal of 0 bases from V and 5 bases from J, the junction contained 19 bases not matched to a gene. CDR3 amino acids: CASSQEMGQGASSAVGYGYTF. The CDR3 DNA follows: TGTGCCAGCAGCCAAGAAATGGGACAGGGGGCAAGTAGCGCCGTCGGGTATGGCTACACCTTC.

The CDR3 nucleotides are TGTGCCAGTAGTAGACAGGTCGGGGGCAATCAGCCCCAGCATTTT. Translated: CASSRQVGGNQPQHF. V is TRBV19 and J is TRBJ1-5, with D perhaps matching TRBD1 (6 bases). The CDR3 contains 15 residues. The V gene lost 4 bases and the J gene lost 2 bases, with 12 bases spanning the gap. Germline lookup yields CDR1 LNHDA and CDR2 SQIVND (reference sequence).

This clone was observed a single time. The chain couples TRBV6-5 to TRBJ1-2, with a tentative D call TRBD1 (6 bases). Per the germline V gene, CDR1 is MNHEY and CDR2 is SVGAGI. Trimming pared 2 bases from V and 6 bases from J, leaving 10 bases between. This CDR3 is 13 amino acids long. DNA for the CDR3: TGTGCCAGCAGTTACAGACAGGTGGATGGCTACACCTTC. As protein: CASSYRQVDGYTF.

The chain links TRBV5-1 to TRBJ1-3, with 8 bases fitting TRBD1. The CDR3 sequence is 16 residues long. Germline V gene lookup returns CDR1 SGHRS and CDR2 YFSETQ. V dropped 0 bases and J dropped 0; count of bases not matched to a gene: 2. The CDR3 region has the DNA TGCGCCAGCAGCTTGGGGGACAGGAGCTCTGGAAACACCATATATTTT. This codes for CASSLGDRSSGNTIYF.

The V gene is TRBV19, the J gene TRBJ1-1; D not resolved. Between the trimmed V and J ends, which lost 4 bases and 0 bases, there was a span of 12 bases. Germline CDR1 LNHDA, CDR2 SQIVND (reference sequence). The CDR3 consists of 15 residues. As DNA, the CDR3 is TGTGCCAGTAGTAGAAGAAGTGAATTGAACACTGAAGCTTTCTTT. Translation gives CASSRRSELNTEAFF.

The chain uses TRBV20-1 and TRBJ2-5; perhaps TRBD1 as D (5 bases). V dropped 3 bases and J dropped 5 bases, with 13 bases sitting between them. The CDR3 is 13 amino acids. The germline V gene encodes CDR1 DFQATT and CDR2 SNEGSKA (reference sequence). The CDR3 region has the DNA TGCAGTGCTAGTGGTCAGGGTGAGGAGACCCAGTACTTC. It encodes CSASGQGEETQYF.

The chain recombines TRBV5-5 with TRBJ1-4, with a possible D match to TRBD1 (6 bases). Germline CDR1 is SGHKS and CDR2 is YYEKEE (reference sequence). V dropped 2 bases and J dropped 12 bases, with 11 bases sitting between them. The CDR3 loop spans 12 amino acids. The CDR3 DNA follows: TGTGCCAGCAGCTTACAGGGTTTGGAACTGTTTTTT. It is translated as CASSLQGLELFF.

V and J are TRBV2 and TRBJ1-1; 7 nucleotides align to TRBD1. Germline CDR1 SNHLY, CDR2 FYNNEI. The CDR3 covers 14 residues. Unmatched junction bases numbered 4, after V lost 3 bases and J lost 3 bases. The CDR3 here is CASSDPGGHTEAFF. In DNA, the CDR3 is TGTGCCAGCAGTGACCCAGGGGGTCACACTGAAGCTTTCTTT. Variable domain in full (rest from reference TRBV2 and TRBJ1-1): EPEVTQTPSHQVTQMGQEVILRCVPISNHLYFYWYRQILGQKVEFLVSFYNNEISEKSEIFDDQFSVERPDGSNFTLKIRSTKLEDSAMYFCASSDPGGHTEAFFGQGTRLTVV.

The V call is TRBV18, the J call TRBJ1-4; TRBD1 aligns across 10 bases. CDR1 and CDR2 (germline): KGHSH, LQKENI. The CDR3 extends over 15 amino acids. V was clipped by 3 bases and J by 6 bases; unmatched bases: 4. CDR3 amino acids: CASSPRTGGDEKLFF. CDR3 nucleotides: TGTGCCAGCTCACCCAGGACAGGGGGAGATGAAAAACTGTTTTTT.

The CDR3 reads CASSMGRVTAYEQYF. The DNA for the CDR3 is TGTGCCAGTAGTATGGGCAGGGTGACAGCCTACGAGCAGTACTTC. The chain joins TRBV19 to TRBJ2-7; possible D gene TRBD1, 5 bases. The V gene's germline CDR1 is LNHDA and CDR2 SQIVND (reference sequence). This CDR3 spans 15 amino acids. V was trimmed by 3 bases and J by 2 bases, leaving 14 bases between them.

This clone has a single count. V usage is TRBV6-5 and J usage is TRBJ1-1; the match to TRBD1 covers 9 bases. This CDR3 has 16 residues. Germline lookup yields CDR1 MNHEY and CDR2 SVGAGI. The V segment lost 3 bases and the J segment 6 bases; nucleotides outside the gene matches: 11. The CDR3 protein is CASSYQQGARRAEAFF. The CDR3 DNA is TGTGCCAGCAGTTATCAACAGGGGGCGCGGAGGGCTGAAGCTTTCTTT.

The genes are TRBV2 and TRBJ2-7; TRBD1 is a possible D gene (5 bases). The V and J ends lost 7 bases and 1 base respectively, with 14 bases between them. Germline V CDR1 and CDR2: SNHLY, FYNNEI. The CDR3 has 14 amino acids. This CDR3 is CASTRTLLSYEQYF. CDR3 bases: TGTGCCAGCACCCGGACACTCCTATCCTACGAGCAGTACTTC.

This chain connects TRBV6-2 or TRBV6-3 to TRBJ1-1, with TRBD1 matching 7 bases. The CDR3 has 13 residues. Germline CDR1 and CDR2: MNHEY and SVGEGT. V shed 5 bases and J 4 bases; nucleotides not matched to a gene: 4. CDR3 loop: CASSQGVSTEAFF. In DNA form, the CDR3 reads TGTGCCAGCAGTCAGGGGGTGAGCACTGAAGCTTTCTTT.

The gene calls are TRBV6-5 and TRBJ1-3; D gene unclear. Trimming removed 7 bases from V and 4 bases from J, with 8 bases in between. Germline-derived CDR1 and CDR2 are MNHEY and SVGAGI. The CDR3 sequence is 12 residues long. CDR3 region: CASTFGGNTIYF. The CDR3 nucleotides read TGTGCCAGCACCTTCGGGGGAAACACCATATATTTT.

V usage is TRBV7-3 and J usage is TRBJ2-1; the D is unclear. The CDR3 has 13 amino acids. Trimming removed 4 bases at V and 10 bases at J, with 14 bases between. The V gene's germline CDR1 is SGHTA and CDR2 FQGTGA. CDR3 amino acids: CASSSGRVGEQFF. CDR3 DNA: TGTGCCAGCAGCTCGGGCCGGGTAGGGGAGCAGTTCTTC.

The CDR3 sequence: CASSQDGGGTFNEQFF. CDR3 bases: TGCGCCAGCAGCCAAGATGGCGGGGGTACTTTCAATGAGCAGTTCTTC. The chain uses TRBV4-1 and TRBJ2-1, with 7 bases lining up with TRBD2. The V and J ends lost 0 bases and 6 bases, in that order; junction bases with no gene match: 8. The CDR3 consists of 16 residues. Germline V gene lookup returns CDR1 MGHRA and CDR2 YSYEKL.

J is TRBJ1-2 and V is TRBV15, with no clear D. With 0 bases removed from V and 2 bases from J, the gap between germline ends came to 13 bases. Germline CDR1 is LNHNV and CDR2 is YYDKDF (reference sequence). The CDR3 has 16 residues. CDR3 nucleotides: TGTGCCACCAGCAGAGATAAATCGTCGGAGAACTATGGCTACACCTTC. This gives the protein CATSRDKSSENYGYTF.

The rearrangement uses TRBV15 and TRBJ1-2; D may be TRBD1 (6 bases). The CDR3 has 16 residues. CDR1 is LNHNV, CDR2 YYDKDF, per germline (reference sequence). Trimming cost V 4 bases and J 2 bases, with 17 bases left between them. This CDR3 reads CATSTGTGTINYGYTF. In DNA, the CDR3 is TGTGCCACCAGCACTGGCACAGGGACCATAAACTATGGCTACACCTTC.

Here the CDR3 DNA reads TGTGCCAGCAGCCGAAAGGGGACAGGGGTTGGGGCAACGAACACTGAAGCTTTCTTT. This sequence encodes CASSRKGTGVGATNTEAFF. This sequence joins TRBV6-6 and TRBJ1-1, with 10 bases that match TRBD1. The germline V gene encodes CDR1 MNHNY and CDR2 SVGAGI (reference sequence). With 6 bases clipped from V and 1 base from J, the junction kept 17 bases outside the gene matches. This CDR3 is 19 amino acids long.

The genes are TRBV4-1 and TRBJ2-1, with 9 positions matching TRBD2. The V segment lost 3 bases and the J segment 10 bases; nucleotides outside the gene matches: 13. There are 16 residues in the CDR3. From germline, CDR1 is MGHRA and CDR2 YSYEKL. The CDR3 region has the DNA TGCGCCAGCAGCCACTTTCTTAGCGGGAGAAAACGGGAGCAGTTCTTC. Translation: CASSHFLSGRKREQFF.

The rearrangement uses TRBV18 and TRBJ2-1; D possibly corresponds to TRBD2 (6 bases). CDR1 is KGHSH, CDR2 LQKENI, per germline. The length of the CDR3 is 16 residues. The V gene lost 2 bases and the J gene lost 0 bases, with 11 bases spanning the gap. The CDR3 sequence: CASSPGTRGSYNEQFF. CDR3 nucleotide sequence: TGTGCCAGCTCACCAGGGACTCGAGGCTCCTACAATGAGCAGTTCTTC.

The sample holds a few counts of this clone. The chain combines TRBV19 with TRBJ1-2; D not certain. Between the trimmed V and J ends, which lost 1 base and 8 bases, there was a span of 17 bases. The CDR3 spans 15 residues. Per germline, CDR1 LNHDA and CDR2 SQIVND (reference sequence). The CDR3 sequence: CASSIVRTSALGYTF. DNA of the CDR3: TGTGCCAGTAGTATAGTGCGAACTTCGGCCCTGGGCTACACCTTC.

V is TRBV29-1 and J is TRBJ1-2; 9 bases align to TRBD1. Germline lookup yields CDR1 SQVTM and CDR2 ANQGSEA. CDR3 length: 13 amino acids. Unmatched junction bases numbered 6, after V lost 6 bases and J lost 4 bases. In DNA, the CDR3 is TGCAGCGTCGAGGGACAGGGTATCTATGGCTACACCTTC. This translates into CSVEGQGIYGYTF. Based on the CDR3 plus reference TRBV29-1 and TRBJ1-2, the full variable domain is SAVISQKPSRDICQRGTSLTIQCQVDSQVTMMFWYRQQPGQSLTLIATANQGSEATYESGFVIDKFPISRPNLTFSTLTVSNMSPEDSSIYLCSVEGQGIYGYTFGSGTRLTVV.

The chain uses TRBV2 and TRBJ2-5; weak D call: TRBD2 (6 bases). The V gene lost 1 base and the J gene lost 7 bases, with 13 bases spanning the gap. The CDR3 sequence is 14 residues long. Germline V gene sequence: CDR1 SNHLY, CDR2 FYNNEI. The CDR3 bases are TGTGCCAGCAGTGAAGTAGCGGAGAGGGGGACCCAGTACTTC. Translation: CASSEVAERGTQYF.